Included here is one T cell receptor (beta chain) sequence, with context. The CDR3 spans 17 residues. V was clipped by 5 bases and J by 0 bases, with 19 bases between them. The germline CDR1 and CDR2 sequences are SGHTA and FQGNSA. The data were taken from a study of T cell changes during pregnancy in multiple sclerosis. TCRdb's copy holds only in-frame clones and misses some; the assay was immunoSEQ multiplex PCR. The repertoire holds about 64,000 clones, with 96% as singletons. This chain links TRBV7-2 with TRBJ2-5, with D maybe TRBD1 (6 bases). The TCR originated in a female donor with multiple sclerosis, enrolled in a pregnancy study. The sample here was CD8+ T cells from peripheral blood mononuclear cells, taken after pregnancy. The CDR3 DNA is TGTGCCAGCAGCCCCGCGCCGATTTGGACAGACCAAGAGACCCAGTACTTC. It specifies CASSPAPIWTDQETQYF. Drawing the rest from reference TRBV7-2 and TRBJ2-5, the complete variable domain is GAGVSQSPSNKVTEKGKDVELRCDPISGHTALYWYRQSLGQGLEFLIYFQGNSAPDKSGLPSDRFSAERTGGSVSTLTIQRTQQEDSAVYLCASSPAPIWTDQETQYFGPGTRLLVL.